One sample yielded the 27 T cell receptor beta chains listed below, sequenced in a study of CD8+ T cells in alopecia areata. The sequencing template was cDNA reverse transcribed from extracted RNA. The assay was immunoSEQ multiplex PCR, and TCRdb's table has in-frame clones only and misses some. The sample includes roughly 170,000 clones, about 60% of them seen just once. This sample's treatment: oral pan-JAK inhibitor, 5-10 mg twice daily. This specimen consisted of CD8+ T cells sorted from blood, obtained at week 24, from a patient treated with tofacitinib. All receptors derive from a human donor with alopecia areata.

A remark on this clone: This CDR3 is also generated by other DNA sequences in the sample. The rearrangement uses TRBV29-1 and TRBJ1-1; no definite D call. Trimming stripped 5 bases from V and 1 base from J, with 8 bases between. The CDR3 runs to 12 residues. CDR1 is SQVTM, CDR2 ANQGSEA, per germline. This chain's CDR3 is CSVPWGNTEAFF. CDR3 nucleotides: TGCAGCGTTCCCTGGGGGAACACTGAAGCTTTCTTT.

This clone was recorded a few times. The rearrangement uses TRBV30 and TRBJ2-7, with D possibly called TRBD1 or TRBD2 (5 bases each). This CDR3 spans 13 amino acids. V shed 7 bases and J shed 2 bases, with 15 bases lying between them. Germline CDR1 and CDR2: GTSNPN and SVGIG (reference sequence). This CDR3 is CAYRDGRAYEQYF. As DNA, the CDR3 is TGTGCCTACCGGGACGGAAGGGCCTACGAGCAGTACTTC.

This rearrangement joins TRBV13 to TRBJ2-2; 8 bases align to TRBD1. The CDR3 loop spans 17 amino acids. Unmatched junction bases numbered 8, after V lost 5 bases and J lost 0 bases. CDR1 is PRHDT and CDR2 is FYEKMQ in the germline V gene (reference sequence). The CDR3 protein is CASSKNRGATNTGELFF. The CDR3 DNA is TGTGCCAGCAGCAAGAACAGGGGGGCTACGAACACCGGGGAGCTGTTTTTT.

CDR3 amino acids: CASSSRRDRNTGELFF. CDR3 DNA: TGTGCCAGCAGCTCACGCCGGGACAGGAACACCGGGGAGCTGTTTTTT. The V call is TRBV7-9, the J call TRBJ2-2; TRBD1 aligns across 7 bases. V shed 4 bases, J shed 1 base, and the junction held 6 bases outside the gene matches. The germline V gene encodes CDR1 SEHNR and CDR2 FQNEAQ (reference sequence). This CDR3 is 16 amino acids long.

This clone turned up a few times. CDR3 nucleotide sequence: TGCAGCGTCGGCGCCCCGGGACAGACTAACTATGGCTACACCTTC. This gives the protein CSVGAPGQTNYGYTF. This chain joins TRBV29-1 and TRBJ1-2; the match to TRBD1 covers 7 bases. Germline assignment: CDR1 SQVTM and CDR2 ANQGSEA. This CDR3 is 15 amino acids long. The ends lost 6 bases at V and 0 bases at J; junction bases unmatched: 10.

This clone was counted a single time. This chain connects TRBV6-4 to TRBJ1-2; D is unclear. CDR3 size: 15 residues. V lost 0 bases, J lost 6 bases, and 14 bases lay in between. Germline V gene sequence: CDR1 MRHNA, CDR2 SNTAGT. CDR3 in amino acids: CASSDSMSGVDGYTF. CDR3 coding DNA: TGTGCCAGCAGTGACTCGATGTCTGGGGTAGATGGCTACACCTTC.

The J gene is TRBJ2-5, the V gene TRBV29-1, with D unclear. Trimming removed 3 bases at V and 1 base at J, with 3 bases between. This CDR3 is built from 11 residues. Germline CDR1 SQVTM, CDR2 ANQGSEA. The CDR3 spells CSVDSQETQYF. The DNA for the CDR3 is TGCAGCGTTGACTCCCAAGAGACCCAGTACTTC.

The V call is TRBV5-6, the J call TRBJ2-3; 7 nucleotides match TRBD2. Per germline, CDR1 SGHDT and CDR2 YYEEEE. This CDR3 is 14 amino acids long. The trim removed 3 bases at V and 3 bases at J, leaving 4 bases unmatched. CDR3 sequence: CASSWLAVTDTQYF. The CDR3 DNA follows: TGTGCCAGCAGCTGGCTAGCGGTTACAGATACGCAGTATTTT.

With regard to this clone: A far larger clone lies a single base away; this is likely a read error. The rearrangement uses TRBV13 and TRBJ2-7, with D perhaps TRBD1 or TRBD2 (5 bases each). V was clipped by 6 bases and J by 7 bases, with 7 bases between them. CDR1 PRHDT and CDR2 FYEKMQ come from the germline V gene (reference sequence). This CDR3 spans 10 amino acids. The CDR3 region is CASSGTEQYF. The CDR3, as DNA: TGTGCCAGCAGTGGGACGGAGCAGTACTTC.

V gene TRBV29-1 combines with J gene TRBJ1-2; D perhaps matches TRBD1 (5 bases). Trimming cost V 7 bases and J 6 bases, with 27 bases left between them. Germline CDR1 and CDR2: SQVTM and ANQGSEA. The CDR3 is 16 amino acids. The CDR3 nucleotides are TGCAGCGCCCTGGGGCGAGGGACGCAATACCGGAATGGCTACACCTTC. It encodes CSALGRGTQYRNGYTF.

Only a few counts were recorded for this clone. The rearrangement uses TRBV29-1 and TRBJ2-7, with a weak D call TRBD1 (6 bases). The CDR3 loop spans 13 amino acids. V lost 6 bases and J 2 bases, leaving 14 bases between the germline ends. Germline CDR1 reads SQVTM; CDR2 reads ANQGSEA. CDR3 bases: TGCAGCGTGAAGGACAGCTATACCTACGAGCAGTACTTC. This sequence encodes CSVKDSYTYEQYF.

V gene TRBV6-6 combines with J gene TRBJ2-7; D remains unclear. Trimming removed 4 bases from V and 4 bases from J, with 8 bases in between. Germline V gives CDR1 MNHNY, CDR2 SVGAGI (reference sequence). The CDR3 consists of 12 residues. DNA for the CDR3: TGTGCCAGCAGTTTGAACAGTTACGAGCAGTACTTC. Encoded protein: CASSLNSYEQYF.

The chain carries TRBV4-1 and TRBJ2-7; D is unclear. Trimming removed 1 base from V and 6 bases from J, with 10 bases in between. Germline V CDR1 and CDR2: MGHRA, YSYEKL. The CDR3 runs to 13 residues. As DNA, the CDR3 is TGCGCCAGCAGCCAAGGCGGAGACCGCGAGCAGTACTTC. The encoded protein is CASSQGGDREQYF.

The chain couples TRBV27 to TRBJ2-7; tentatively, D is TRBD1 (6 bases). Trimming took 4 bases from V and 2 from J, leaving 12 bases between them. Germline loops: CDR1 MNHEY, CDR2 SMNVEV (reference sequence). The CDR3 loop spans 14 amino acids. CDR3 nucleotide sequence: TGTGCCAGCAGTTCGTCCAGACAGGCCTACGAGCAGTACTTC. Its protein is CASSSSRQAYEQYF.

This chain links TRBV7-2 with TRBJ2-7; a possible D gene is TRBD1 (5 bases). The V gene lost 5 bases and the J gene lost 0 bases, with 17 bases spanning the gap. The CDR3 is 16 residues long. Per the germline V gene, CDR1 is SGHTA and CDR2 is FQGNSA. The CDR3 sequence is CASSQRGLTSSYEQYF. In DNA form, the CDR3 reads TGTGCCAGCAGCCAAAGGGGCTTAACGAGCTCCTACGAGCAGTACTTC. Variable domain in full (rest from reference TRBV7-2 and TRBJ2-7): GAGVSQSPSNKVTEKGKDVELRCDPISGHTALYWYRQSLGQGLEFLIYFQGNSAPDKSGLPSDRFSAERTGGSVSTLTIQRTQQEDSAVYLCASSQRGLTSSYEQYFGPGTRLTVT.

The chain couples TRBV13 to TRBJ2-5, with D possibly TRBD1 on 5 matching bases. Germline V gene sequence: CDR1 PRHDT, CDR2 FYEKMQ (reference sequence). CDR3 length equals 15 residues. Trimming took 5 bases from V and 1 from J, leaving 14 bases between them. DNA of the CDR3: TGTGCCAGCAGCCAACGTGGTAGGGGCCAAGAGACCCAGTACTTC. Encoded protein: CASSQRGRGQETQYF.

The J gene is TRBJ1-5, the V gene TRBV2; 10 bases match TRBD1. The CDR3 is 16 amino acids. Unmatched junction bases numbered 6, after V lost 2 bases and J lost 5 bases. The germline V gene has CDR1 SNHLY and CDR2 FYNNEI. CDR3 bases: TGTGCCAGCAGTGAACTGGGACAGGGGTATCATCAGCCCCAGCATTTT. Its translation: CASSELGQGYHQPQHF.

This clone has only one observation. V usage is TRBV9 and J usage is TRBJ1-1; TRBD1 might be the D (5 bases). Trimming left V 3 bases short and J 5 bases short, with 11 bases between. In germline, CDR1 is SGDLS, CDR2 YYNGEE. The CDR3 length is 13 residues. CDR3 nucleotides: TGTGCCAGCAGCGGAACAGGCCTGACTGAAGCTTTCTTT. Its protein is CASSGTGLTEAFF.

The genes are TRBV29-1 and TRBJ1-2, with a weak D call TRBD1 (6 bases). Germline CDR1 and CDR2: SQVTM and ANQGSEA. The CDR3 runs 13 residues. V was cut by 2 bases and J by 5 bases, with 12 bases left in between. The CDR3 coding sequence is TGCAGCGTTGAAAACCGGACAGTTTATGGCTACACCTTC. This gives the protein CSVENRTVYGYTF.

The chain uses TRBV30 and TRBJ2-7; TRBD2 aligns across 7 bases. V shed 1 base, J shed 6 bases, and the junction held 9 bases outside the gene matches. The CDR3 consists of 14 residues. Per the germline V gene, CDR1 is GTSNPN and CDR2 is SVGIG (reference sequence). In nucleotides, the CDR3 is TGTGCCTGGAGTGGCCGGGGGGAAAAGAGCGAGCAGTACTTC. This gives the protein CAWSGRGEKSEQYF.

The genes are TRBV2 and TRBJ2-5, with D hard to call. Trimming left V 6 bases short and J 0 bases short, with 5 bases between. Per the germline V gene, CDR1 is SNHLY and CDR2 is FYNNEI. The CDR3 contains 12 residues. The CDR3 DNA is TGTGCCAGCAGATACAACCAAGAGACCCAGTACTTC. Protein product: CASRYNQETQYF.

This clone was seen only a few times. At the DNA level, this CDR3 is encoded by other sequences in the same sample as well. This chain links TRBV27 with TRBJ2-1; D unclear. The CDR3 has 11 amino acids. Germline V gene data show CDR1 as MNHEY and CDR2 as SMNVEV (reference sequence). V shed 9 bases and J shed 1 base, with 4 bases lying between them. CDR3 in amino acids: CASNSYNEQFF. CDR3 in DNA: TGTGCCAGTAATTCCTACAATGAGCAGTTCTTC.

The gene calls are TRBV9 and TRBJ1-1; 9 bases agree with TRBD1. J lost 9 bases, V lost 3 bases, and 6 bases had no gene match. Germline CDR1 reads SGDLS; CDR2 reads YYNGEE. The CDR3 totals 13 residues. The CDR3 loop reads CASSGGTGWKAFF. CDR3 DNA sequence: TGTGCCAGCAGCGGAGGGACAGGGTGGAAAGCTTTCTTT.

This clone was counted only a few times. The J gene is TRBJ1-5, the V gene TRBV6-1; D is undetermined. V was shortened by 4 bases and J by 3 bases, with 4 bases between the two germline ends. The CDR3 extends over 12 amino acids. In germline, CDR1 is MNHNS, CDR2 SASEGT. This CDR3 reads CASSGSNQPQHF. In DNA, the CDR3 is TGTGCCAGCAGTGGATCCAATCAGCCCCAGCATTTT.

This clone occurred once. The V call is TRBV4-1, the J call TRBJ1-6; D perhaps matches TRBD1 (5 bases). The V gene's germline CDR1 is MGHRA and CDR2 YSYEKL. The CDR3 runs 13 residues. V lost 1 base and J 13 bases, leaving 11 bases between the germline ends. This chain's CDR3 is CASSQGGSDPLHF. CDR3 DNA sequence: TGCGCCAGCAGCCAAGGGGGCTCAGATCCCCTCCACTTT.

The chain employs TRBV4-2 and TRBJ1-5; 11 nucleotides match TRBD1. This CDR3 region has 18 residues. Trimming at V came to 0 bases and at J to 4 bases, leaving 8 bases not matched to a gene. The germline V gene has CDR1 LGHNA and CDR2 YNFKEQ. Here the CDR3 DNA reads TGTGCCAGCAGCCAAGATGCGGGGGACAGGGGGACGAATCAGCCCCAGCATTTT. Translated: CASSQDAGDRGTNQPQHF.

This clone was counted a single time. The chain is built from TRBV19 and TRBJ1-5, with D maybe TRBD1 (5 bases). The CDR3 consists of 16 residues. The ends were cut back, 4 bases at V and 5 bases at J, with 18 bases in the middle. Germline values: CDR1 LNHDA, CDR2 SQIVND (reference sequence). CDR3 protein: CASSKVRDRGDQPQHF. The CDR3 DNA follows: TGTGCCAGTAGTAAGGTGAGGGATAGGGGCGATCAGCCCCAGCATTTT.